Listed here is a single T cell receptor beta chain. Sequencing was performed with immunoSEQ multiplex PCR; in TCRdb, only in-frame clones are kept and a portion is missing. In the table there are 120,000 or so clones, 86% of which are singletons. These data are taken from a study of T cell responses to AZD1222 COVID-19 vaccine. The CDR3 spans 14 residues. Germline V gene sequence: CDR1 SGHNT, CDR2 YENEEA. Trimming left V 1 base short and J 5 bases short, with 11 bases between. Sequenced here: peripheral blood, sampled 28 days after the second AZD1222 dose. The rearrangement joins TRBV11-3 to TRBJ1-1; D possibly corresponds to TRBD1 (6 bases). The clonotype originates from an adult who received the AZD1222 COVID-19 vaccine. CDR3 bases: TGTGCCAGCAGCTTAGGAGGGGGGAATACTGAAGCTTTCTTT. This gives the protein CASSLGGGNTEAFF.